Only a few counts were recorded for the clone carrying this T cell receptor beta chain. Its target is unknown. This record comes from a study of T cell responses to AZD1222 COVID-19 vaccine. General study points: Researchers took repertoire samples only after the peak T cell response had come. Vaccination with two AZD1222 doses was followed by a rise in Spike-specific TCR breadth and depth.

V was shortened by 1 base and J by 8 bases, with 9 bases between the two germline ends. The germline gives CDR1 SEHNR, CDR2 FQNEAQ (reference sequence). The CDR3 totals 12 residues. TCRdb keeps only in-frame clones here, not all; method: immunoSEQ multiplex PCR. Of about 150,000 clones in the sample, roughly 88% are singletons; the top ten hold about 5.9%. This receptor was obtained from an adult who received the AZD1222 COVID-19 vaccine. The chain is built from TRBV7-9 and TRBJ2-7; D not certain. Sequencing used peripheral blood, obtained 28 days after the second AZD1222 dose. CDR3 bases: TGTGCCAGCAGCTTAGAATTGCTGCAGCAGTACTTC. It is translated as CASSLELLQQYF.